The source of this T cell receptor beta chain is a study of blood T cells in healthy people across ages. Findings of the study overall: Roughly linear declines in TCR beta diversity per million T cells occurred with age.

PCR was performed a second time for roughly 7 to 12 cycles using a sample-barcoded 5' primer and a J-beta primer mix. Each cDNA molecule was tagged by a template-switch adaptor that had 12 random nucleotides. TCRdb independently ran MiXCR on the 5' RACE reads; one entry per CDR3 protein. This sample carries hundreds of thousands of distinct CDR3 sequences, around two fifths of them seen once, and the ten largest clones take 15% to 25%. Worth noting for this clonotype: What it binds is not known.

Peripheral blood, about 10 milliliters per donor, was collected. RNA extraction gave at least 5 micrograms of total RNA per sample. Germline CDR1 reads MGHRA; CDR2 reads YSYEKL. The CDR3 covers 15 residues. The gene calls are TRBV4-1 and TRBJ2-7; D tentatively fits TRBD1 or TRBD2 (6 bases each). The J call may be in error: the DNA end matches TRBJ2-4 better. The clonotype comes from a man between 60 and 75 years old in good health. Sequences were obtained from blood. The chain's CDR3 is CASSQDSQGRNIQYF. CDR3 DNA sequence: TGCGCCAGCAGCCAAGACTCGCAGGGGAGGAACATTCAGTACTTC.